This T cell receptor beta chain is drawn from a study of blood T cell repertoires in COVID-19. Study overall: T cells, B-cell-depleted T cells, or PBMCs provided the cDNA or gDNA that served as material.

Authors' methods: Estimates of nucleated cell counts were drawn from the amplification of reference gene primers. TCRdb's table, derived via immunoSEQ multiplex PCR, lists solely in-frame clones and lacks some. That table supplies the V and J calls and clone size; D and trimming were determined from the DNA. The profile shows under 65,000 clones, approximately 90% of them singletons. Seattle patients were enrolled while actively infected and followed longitudinally. The TCR originated in a woman aged 60-75 years with COVID-19, enrolled during active disease. Sample: peripheral blood.

The CDR3 region has the DNA TGTGCCAGCAGTCCCGACAGAAACCGAAACACCATATATTTT. Protein sequence: CASSPDRNRNTIYF. This sequence joins TRBV6-5 and TRBJ1-3; D perhaps matches TRBD1 (5 bases). V was clipped by 5 bases and J by 5 bases, with 13 bases between them. CDR3 length equals 14 residues. CDR1 MNHEY and CDR2 SVGAGI come from the germline V gene.